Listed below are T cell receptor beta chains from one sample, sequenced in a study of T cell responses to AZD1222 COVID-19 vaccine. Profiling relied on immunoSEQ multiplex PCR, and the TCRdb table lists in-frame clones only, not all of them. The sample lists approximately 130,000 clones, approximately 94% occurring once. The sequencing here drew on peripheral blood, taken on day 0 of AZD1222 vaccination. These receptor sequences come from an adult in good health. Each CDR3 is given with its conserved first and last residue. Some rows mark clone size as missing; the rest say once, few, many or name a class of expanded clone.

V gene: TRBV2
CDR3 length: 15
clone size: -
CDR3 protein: CASREGRFSGNTIYF

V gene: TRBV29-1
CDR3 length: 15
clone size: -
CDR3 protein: CSVEEGARGSYGYTF

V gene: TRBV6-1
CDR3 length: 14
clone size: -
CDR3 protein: CASTGRGSGNTIYF

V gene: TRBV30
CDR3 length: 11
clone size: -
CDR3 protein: CALGQDSEQYF

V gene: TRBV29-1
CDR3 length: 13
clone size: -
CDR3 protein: CSVAGQGAYEQYF

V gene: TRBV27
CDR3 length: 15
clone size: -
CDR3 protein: CASSFKWSSSGEQYF

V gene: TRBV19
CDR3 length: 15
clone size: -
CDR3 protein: CASRTSGSPYNEQFF

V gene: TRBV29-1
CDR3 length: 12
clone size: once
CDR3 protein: CSVEGRAYEQYF

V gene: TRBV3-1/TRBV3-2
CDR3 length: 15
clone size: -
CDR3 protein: CASSQGGAWGNEQFF

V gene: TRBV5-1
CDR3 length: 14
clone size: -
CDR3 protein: CASSLTGGGYEQYF

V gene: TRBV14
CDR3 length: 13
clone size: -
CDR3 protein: CASSPDSNYGYTF

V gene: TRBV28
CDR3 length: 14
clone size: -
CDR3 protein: CASSPDREGQPQHF

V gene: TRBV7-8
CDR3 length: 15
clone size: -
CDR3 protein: CASSLAGHANTEAFF

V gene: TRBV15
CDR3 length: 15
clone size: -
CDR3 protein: CATSRETETNTEAFF

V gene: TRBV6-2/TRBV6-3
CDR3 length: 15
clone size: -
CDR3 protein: CASSYSPQGGDGYTF

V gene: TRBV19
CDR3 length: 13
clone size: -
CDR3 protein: CASRTYSNQPQHF